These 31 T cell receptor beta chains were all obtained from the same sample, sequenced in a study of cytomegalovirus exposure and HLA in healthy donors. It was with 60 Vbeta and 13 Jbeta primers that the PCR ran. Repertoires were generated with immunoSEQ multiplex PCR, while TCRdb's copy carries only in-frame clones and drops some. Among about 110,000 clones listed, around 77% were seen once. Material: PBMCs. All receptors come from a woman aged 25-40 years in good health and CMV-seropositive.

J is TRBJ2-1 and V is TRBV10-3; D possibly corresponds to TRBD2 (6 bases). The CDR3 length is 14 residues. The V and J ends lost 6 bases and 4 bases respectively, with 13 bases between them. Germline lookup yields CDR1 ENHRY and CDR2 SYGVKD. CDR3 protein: CAIRGGTGYNEQFF. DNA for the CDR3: TGTGCCATCAGGGGCGGGACTGGGTACAATGAGCAGTTCTTC.

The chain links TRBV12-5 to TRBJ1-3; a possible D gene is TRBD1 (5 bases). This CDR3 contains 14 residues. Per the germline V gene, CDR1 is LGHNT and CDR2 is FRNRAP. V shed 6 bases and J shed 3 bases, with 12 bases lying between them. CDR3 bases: TGTGCTAGTGGCCTAGAGACAGTTGGAAACACCATATATTTT. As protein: CASGLETVGNTIYF.

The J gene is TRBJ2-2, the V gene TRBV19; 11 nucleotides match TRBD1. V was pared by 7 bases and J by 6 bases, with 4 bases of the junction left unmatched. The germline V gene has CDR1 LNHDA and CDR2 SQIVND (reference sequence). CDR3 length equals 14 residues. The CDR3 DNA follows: TGTGCCAGTACCCCGGGACAGGGGGCCGGGGAGCTGTTTTTT. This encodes CASTPGQGAGELFF.

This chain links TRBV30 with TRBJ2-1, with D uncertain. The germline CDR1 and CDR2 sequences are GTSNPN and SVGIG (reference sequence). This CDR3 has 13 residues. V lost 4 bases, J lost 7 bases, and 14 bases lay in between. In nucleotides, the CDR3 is TGTGCCTGGACCAAAACTAATGGGAATGAGCAGTTCTTC. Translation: CAWTKTNGNEQFF.

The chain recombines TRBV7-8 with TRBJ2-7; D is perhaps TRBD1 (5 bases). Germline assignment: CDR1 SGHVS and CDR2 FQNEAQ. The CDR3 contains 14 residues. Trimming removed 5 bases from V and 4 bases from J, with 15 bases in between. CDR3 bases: TGTGCCAGCAGCCAGACGCGGACAAAGTACGAGCAGTACTTC. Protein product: CASSQTRTKYEQYF. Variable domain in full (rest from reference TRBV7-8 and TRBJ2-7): GAGVSQSPRYKVAKRGQDVALRCDPISGHVSLFWYQQALGQGPEFLTYFQNEAQLDKSGLPSDRFFAERPEGSVSTLKIQRTQQEDSAVYLCASSQTRTKYEQYFGPGTRLTVT.

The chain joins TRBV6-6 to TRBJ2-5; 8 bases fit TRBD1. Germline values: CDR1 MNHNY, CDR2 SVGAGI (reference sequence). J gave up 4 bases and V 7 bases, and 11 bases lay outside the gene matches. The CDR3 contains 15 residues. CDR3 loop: CASTLGRGRRETQYF. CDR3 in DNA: TGTGCCAGCACCCTAGGCAGGGGGCGACGAGAGACCCAGTACTTC.

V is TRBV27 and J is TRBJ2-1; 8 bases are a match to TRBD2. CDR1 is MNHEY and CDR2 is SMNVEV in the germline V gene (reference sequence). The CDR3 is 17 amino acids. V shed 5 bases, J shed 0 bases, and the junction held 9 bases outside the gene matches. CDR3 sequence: CASSLHPGTSSYNEQFF. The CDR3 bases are TGTGCCAGCAGTCTTCACCCCGGGACTAGCTCCTACAATGAGCAGTTCTTC.

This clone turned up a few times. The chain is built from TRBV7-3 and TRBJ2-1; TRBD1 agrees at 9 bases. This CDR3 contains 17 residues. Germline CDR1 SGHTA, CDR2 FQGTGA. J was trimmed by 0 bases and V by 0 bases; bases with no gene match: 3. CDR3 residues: CASSLTGTGSSYNEQFF. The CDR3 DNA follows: TGTGCCAGCAGCTTAACGGGGACAGGGAGCTCCTACAATGAGCAGTTCTTC.

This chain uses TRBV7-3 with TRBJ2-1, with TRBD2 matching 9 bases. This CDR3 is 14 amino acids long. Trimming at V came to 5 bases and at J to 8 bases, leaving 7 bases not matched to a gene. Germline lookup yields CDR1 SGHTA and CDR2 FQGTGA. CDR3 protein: CASSPLAGGDEQFF. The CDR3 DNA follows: TGTGCCAGCAGCCCACTAGCGGGTGGCGATGAGCAGTTCTTC.

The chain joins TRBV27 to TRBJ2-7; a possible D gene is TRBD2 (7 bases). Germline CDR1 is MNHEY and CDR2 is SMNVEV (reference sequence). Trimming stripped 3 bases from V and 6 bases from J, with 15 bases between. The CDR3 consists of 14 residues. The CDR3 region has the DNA TGTGCCAGCAGTTTTGGAGGGGGGGCCGCCGAGCAGTACTTC. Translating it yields CASSFGGGAAEQYF.

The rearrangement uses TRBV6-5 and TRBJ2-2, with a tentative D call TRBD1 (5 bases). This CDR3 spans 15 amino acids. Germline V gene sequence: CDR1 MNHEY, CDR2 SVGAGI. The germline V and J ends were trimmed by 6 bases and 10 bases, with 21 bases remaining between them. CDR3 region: CASRVTGDPAQELFF. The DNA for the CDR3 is TGTGCCAGCAGAGTAACAGGAGACCCCGCGCAGGAGCTGTTTTTT.

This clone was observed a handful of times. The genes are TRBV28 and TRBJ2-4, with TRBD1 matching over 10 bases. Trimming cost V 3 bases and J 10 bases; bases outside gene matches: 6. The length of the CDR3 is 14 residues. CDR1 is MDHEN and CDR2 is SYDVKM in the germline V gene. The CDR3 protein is CASSFGQGVKIQYF. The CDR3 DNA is TGTGCCAGCAGTTTCGGACAGGGGGTAAAGATTCAGTACTTC. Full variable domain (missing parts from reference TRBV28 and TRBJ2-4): DVKVTQSSRYLVKRTGEKVFLECVQDMDHENMFWYRQDPGLGLRLIYFSYDVKMKEKGDIPEGYSVSREKKERFSLILESASTNQTSMYLCASSFGQGVKIQYFGAGTRLSVL.

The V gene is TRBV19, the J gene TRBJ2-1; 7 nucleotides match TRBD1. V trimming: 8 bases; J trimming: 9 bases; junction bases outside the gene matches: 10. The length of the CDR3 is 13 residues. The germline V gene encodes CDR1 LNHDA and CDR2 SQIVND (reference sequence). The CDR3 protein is CASSLTGTSEQFF. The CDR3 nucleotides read TGTGCCAGTTCGTTGACAGGGACAAGTGAGCAGTTCTTC.

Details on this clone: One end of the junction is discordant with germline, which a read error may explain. The CDR3 spells CVSRAGGGGNTIYF. CDR3 in DNA: TGTGTCAGCAGAGCAGGGGGAGGTGGAAACACCATATATTTT. V usage is TRBV25-1 and J usage is TRBJ1-3, with 7 bases that match TRBD1. This CDR3 region has 14 residues. Germline-derived CDR1 and CDR2 are MGHDK and SYGVNS.

The DNA for the CDR3 is TGTGCCAGCAGTCGACAGGGGACGAGGCAGCCCCAGCATTTT. This translates into CASSRQGTRQPQHF. The chain is built from TRBV6-6 and TRBJ1-5; 8 bases line up with TRBD1. The V segment lost 5 bases and the J segment 7 bases; nucleotides outside the gene matches: 7. The V gene's germline CDR1 is MNHNY and CDR2 SVGAGI (reference sequence). The CDR3 is made up of 14 amino acids.

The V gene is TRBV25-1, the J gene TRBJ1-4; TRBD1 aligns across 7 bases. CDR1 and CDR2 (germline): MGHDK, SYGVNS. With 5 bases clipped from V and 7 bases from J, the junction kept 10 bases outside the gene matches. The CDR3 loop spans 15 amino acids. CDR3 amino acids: CASSSDTTGTEKLFF. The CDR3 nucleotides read TGTGCCAGCAGTTCAGATACGACAGGGACTGAAAAACTGTTTTTT.

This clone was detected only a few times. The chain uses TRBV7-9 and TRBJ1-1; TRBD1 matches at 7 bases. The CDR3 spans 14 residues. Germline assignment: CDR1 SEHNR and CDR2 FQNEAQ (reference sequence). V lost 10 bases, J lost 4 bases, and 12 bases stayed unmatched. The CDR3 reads CATNRQGLGTEAFF. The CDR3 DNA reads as TGTGCCACCAATCGACAGGGTTTGGGCACTGAAGCTTTCTTT. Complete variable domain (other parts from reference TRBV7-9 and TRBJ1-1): DTGVSQNPRHKITKRGQNVTFRCDPISEHNRLYWYRQTLGQGPEFLTYFQNEAQLEKSRLLSDRFSAERPKGSFSTLEIQRTEQGDSAMYLCATNRQGLGTEAFFGQGTRLTVV.

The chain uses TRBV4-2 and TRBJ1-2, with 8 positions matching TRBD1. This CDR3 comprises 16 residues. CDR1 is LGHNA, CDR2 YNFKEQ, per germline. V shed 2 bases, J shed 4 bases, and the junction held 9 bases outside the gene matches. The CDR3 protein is CASSQWDRFDGYGYTF. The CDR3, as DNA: TGTGCCAGCAGCCAATGGGACAGGTTTGATGGCTATGGCTACACCTTC.

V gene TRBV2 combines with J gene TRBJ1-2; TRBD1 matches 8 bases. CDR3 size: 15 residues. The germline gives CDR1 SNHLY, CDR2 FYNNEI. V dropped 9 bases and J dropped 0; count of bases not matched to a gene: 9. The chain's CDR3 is CARPGQEKTNYGYTF. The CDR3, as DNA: TGTGCCAGACCGGGACAGGAGAAGACTAACTATGGCTACACCTTC.

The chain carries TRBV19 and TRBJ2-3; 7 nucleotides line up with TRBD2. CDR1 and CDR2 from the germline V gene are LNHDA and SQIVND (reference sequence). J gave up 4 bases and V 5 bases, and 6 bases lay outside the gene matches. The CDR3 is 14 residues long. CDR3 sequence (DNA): TGTGCCAGTAGTGTGACTAGCCTACCAGATACGCAGTATTTT. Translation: CASSVTSLPDTQYF.

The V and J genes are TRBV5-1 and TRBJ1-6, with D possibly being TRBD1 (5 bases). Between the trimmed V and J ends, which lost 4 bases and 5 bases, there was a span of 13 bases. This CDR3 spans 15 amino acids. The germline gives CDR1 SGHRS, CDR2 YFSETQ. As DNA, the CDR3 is TGCGCCAGCAGCCCTGACAGAACGGATAATTCACCCCTCCACTTT. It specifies CASSPDRTDNSPLHF.

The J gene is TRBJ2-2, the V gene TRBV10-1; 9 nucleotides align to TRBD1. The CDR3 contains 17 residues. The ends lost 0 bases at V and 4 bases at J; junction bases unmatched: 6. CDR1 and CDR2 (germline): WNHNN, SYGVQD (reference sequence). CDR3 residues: CASSESQGALGTGELFF. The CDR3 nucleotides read TGCGCCAGCAGTGAGTCACAGGGGGCGCTGGGCACCGGGGAGCTGTTTTTT.

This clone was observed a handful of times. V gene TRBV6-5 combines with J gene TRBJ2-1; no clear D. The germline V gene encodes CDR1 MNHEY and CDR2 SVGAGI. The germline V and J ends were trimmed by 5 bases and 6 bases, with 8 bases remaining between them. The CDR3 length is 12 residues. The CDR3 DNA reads TGTGCCAGCAGTGTTTATTTCAATGAGCAGTTCTTC. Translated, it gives CASSVYFNEQFF.

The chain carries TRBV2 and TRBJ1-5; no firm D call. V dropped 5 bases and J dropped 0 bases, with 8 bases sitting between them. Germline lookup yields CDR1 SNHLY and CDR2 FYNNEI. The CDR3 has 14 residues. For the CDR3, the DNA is TGTGCCAGCAGTCAGGTGAATAGCAATCAGCCCCAGCATTTT. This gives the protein CASSQVNSNQPQHF.

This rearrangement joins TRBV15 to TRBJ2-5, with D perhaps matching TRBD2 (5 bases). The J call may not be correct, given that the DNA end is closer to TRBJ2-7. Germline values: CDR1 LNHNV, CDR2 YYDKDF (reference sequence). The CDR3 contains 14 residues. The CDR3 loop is CATSSERRLSEQYF. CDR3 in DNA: TGTGCCACCAGCAGCGAGAGGAGGCTTTCCGAGCAGTACTTC.

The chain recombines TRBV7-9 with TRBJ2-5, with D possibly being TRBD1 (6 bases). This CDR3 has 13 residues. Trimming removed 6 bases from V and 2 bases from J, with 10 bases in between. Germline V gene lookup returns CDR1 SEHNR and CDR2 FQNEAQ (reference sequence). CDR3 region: CASSRGQQETQYF. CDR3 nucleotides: TGTGCCAGCAGTCGGGGACAACAAGAGACCCAGTACTTC. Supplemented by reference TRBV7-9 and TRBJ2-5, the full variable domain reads DTGVSQNPRHKITKRGQNVTFRCDPISEHNRLYWYRQTLGQGPEFLTYFQNEAQLEKSRLLSDRFSAERPKGSFSTLEIQRTEQGDSAMYLCASSRGQQETQYFGPGTRLLVL.

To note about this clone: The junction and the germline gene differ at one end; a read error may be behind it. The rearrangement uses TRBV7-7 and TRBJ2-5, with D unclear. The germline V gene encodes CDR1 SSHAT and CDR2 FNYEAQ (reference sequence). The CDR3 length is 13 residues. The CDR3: CASSLEVRETQYF. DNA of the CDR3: TGTGCTAGCAGCTTAGAAGTTCGGGAGACCCAGTACTTC.

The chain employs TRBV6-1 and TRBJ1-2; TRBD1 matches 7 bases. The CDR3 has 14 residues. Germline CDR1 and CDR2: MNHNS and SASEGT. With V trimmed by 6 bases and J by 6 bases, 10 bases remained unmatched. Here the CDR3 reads CASRPRGGGDGYTF. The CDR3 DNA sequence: TGTGCCAGCAGACCGAGAGGGGGCGGGGATGGCTACACCTTC.

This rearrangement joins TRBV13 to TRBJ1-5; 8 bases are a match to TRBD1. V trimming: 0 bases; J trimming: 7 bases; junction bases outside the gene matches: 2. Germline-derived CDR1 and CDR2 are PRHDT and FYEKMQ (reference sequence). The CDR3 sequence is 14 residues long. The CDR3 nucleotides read TGTGCCAGCAGCTTAGGGGGACAGGCGCAGCCCCAGCATTTT. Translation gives CASSLGGQAQPQHF.

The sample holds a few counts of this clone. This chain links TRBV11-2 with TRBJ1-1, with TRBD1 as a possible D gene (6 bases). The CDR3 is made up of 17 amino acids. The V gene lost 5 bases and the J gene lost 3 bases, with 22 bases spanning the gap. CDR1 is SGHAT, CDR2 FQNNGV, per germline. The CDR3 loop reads CASSPYHRTEKDTEAFF. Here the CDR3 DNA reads TGTGCCAGCAGCCCGTACCACCGGACAGAAAAAGACACTGAAGCTTTCTTT.

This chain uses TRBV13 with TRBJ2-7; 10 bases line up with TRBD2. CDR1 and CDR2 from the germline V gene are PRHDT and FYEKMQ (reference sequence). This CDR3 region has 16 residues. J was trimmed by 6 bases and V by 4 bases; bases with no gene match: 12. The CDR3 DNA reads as TGTGCCAGCAGCTCCGCCGGGACTAGCGAGAAGGGCGAGCAGTACTTC. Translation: CASSSAGTSEKGEQYF. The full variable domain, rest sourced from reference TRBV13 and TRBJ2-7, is AAGVIQSPRHLIKEKRETATLKCYPIPRHDTVYWYQQGPGQDPQFLISFYEKMQSDKGSIPDRFSAQQFSDYHSELNMSSLELGDSALYFCASSSAGTSEKGEQYFGPGTRLTVT.